The 10 T cell receptor beta chains in this list originate from one sample, sequenced in a study of T cell changes during pregnancy in multiple sclerosis. The method was immunoSEQ multiplex PCR; TCRdb's version includes in-frame clones alone and lacks a portion of them. This table holds roughly 63,000 clones, 90% found once. Material: peripheral blood, obtained in the second trimester of pregnancy. These receptors all come from a female donor in good health, enrolled as a control in a pregnancy study.

The table lists this clone with a count of one. V and J are TRBV5-6 and TRBJ1-2; TRBD1 matches at 9 bases. This CDR3 spans 17 amino acids. With V trimmed by 0 bases and J by 1 base, 7 bases remained unmatched. CDR1 and CDR2 (germline): SGHDT, YYEEEE. CDR3 bases: TGTGCCAGCAGCTTGGTTGGACAGGGGATCGTTAACTATGGCTACACCTTC. This translates into CASSLVGQGIVNYGYTF.

The chain uses TRBV5-1 and TRBJ2-1; 10 bases match TRBD2. The junction had 6 bases not matched to a gene; V was cut back by 3 bases and J by 6 bases. Germline CDR1 SGHRS, CDR2 YFSETQ. This CDR3 region has 15 residues. The CDR3: CASSWLAGEGNEQFF. The CDR3 DNA reads as TGCGCCAGCAGCTGGCTAGCGGGAGAGGGCAATGAGCAGTTCTTC.

Worth noting for this clone: In the same sample, other DNA sequences code for this CDR3. This chain joins TRBV6-5 and TRBJ1-2; no definite D call. The CDR3 consists of 11 residues. Per the germline V gene, CDR1 is MNHEY and CDR2 is SVGAGI. With 2 bases removed from V and 8 bases from J, the gap between germline ends came to 6 bases. CDR3 nucleotide sequence: TGTGCCAGCAGTTACGGCGGGGGCTACACCTTC. Its protein is CASSYGGGYTF.

The rearrangement uses TRBV10-1 and TRBJ2-7; D gene ambiguous. Per germline, CDR1 WNHNN and CDR2 SYGVQD (reference sequence). The CDR3 extends over 16 amino acids. V gave up 2 bases and J gave up 6 bases, with 20 bases separating them. The DNA of the CDR3 is TGCGCCAGCAGTGAGAGGCTGTGGAGAAGCCCCTCCGAGCAGTACTTC. Residues: CASSERLWRSPSEQYF.

This sequence joins TRBV25-1 and TRBJ2-3, with a weak D call TRBD2 (5 bases). CDR3 size: 14 residues. The germline V gene encodes CDR1 MGHDK and CDR2 SYGVNS. V lost 2 bases to trimming and J lost 2 bases, with 8 bases between them. This CDR3 is CASSEGSITDTQYF. In DNA form, the CDR3 reads TGTGCCAGCAGTGAAGGGAGTATCACAGATACGCAGTATTTT. The full variable domain, in which reference TRBV25-1 and TRBJ2-3 provide the parts outside the CDR3, is EADIYQTPRYLVIGTGKKITLECSQTMGHDKMYWYQQDPGMELHLIHYSYGVNSTEKGDLSSESTVSRIRTEHFPLTLESARPSHTSQYLCASSEGSITDTQYFGPGTRLTVL.

The chain carries TRBV6-5 and TRBJ2-5; 11 nucleotides align to TRBD1. Trimming cost V 4 bases and J 4 bases; bases outside gene matches: 2. Germline-derived CDR1 and CDR2 are MNHEY and SVGAGI. The CDR3 is made up of 14 amino acids. This CDR3 is CASSWGQGVETQYF. Here the CDR3 DNA reads TGTGCCAGCAGTTGGGGACAGGGGGTAGAGACCCAGTACTTC.

The chain is built from TRBV2 and TRBJ1-2; 8 positions match TRBD1. The V and J ends lost 4 bases and 6 bases, in that order; junction bases with no gene match: 7. CDR1 is SNHLY, CDR2 FYNNEI, per germline. This CDR3 has 14 amino acids. In DNA form, the CDR3 reads TGTGCCAGCAGTGCCTCCGGGACAGGAGATGGCTACACCTTC. It specifies CASSASGTGDGYTF.

This sequence joins TRBV2 and TRBJ2-5, with a weak D call TRBD1 (6 bases). Trimming left V 4 bases short and J 3 bases short, with 9 bases between. Germline V gene lookup returns CDR1 SNHLY and CDR2 FYNNEI. The CDR3 sequence is 13 residues long. CDR3 amino acids: CASSGGTKETQYF. CDR3 bases: TGTGCCAGCAGTGGAGGGACAAAAGAGACCCAGTACTTC.

The chain joins TRBV9 to TRBJ2-7; the match to TRBD1 covers 7 bases. Trimming removed 0 bases from V and 7 bases from J; junction bases left unmatched: 10. Germline CDR1 reads SGDLS; CDR2 reads YYNGEE. CDR3 size: 15 residues. CDR3 sequence reads: CASSVGDAARGEQYF. CDR3 nucleotide sequence: TGTGCCAGCAGCGTAGGAGATGCGGCCAGGGGGGAGCAGTACTTC.

This chain links TRBV5-6 with TRBJ2-5; 8 bases match TRBD2. This CDR3 spans 16 amino acids. Germline trimming cut 6 bases from V and 4 bases from J; bases unmatched to any gene: 14. Germline V CDR1 and CDR2: SGHDT, YYEEEE. Here the CDR3 reads CASTFLRGGAPETQYF. DNA of the CDR3: TGTGCCAGCACCTTCCTCCGGGGGGGAGCCCCAGAGACCCAGTACTTC.